The 21 T cell receptor beta chains below were found in one sample sequenced in a study of T cells in Graves' hyperthyroidism and ophthalmopathy. Amplified TCR beta CDR3 regions derived from RNA transcripts. The primer set for the first-round RT-PCR of the TCR CDR3 was HTBI. TCRdb reprocessed the multiplex PCR reads via MiXCR and lists one record per CDR3 protein. Seen here are about 350,000 distinct CDR3 sequences, about a sixth observed once, and the top ten hold around 16%. The sample comprised blood. The receptors were sampled from a middle-aged woman with Graves' ophthalmopathy.

There are many counts of this clonotype. The chain links TRBV6-5 to TRBJ2-4, with D tentatively TRBD2 (7 bases). V lost 4 bases and J 7 bases, leaving 17 bases between the germline ends. Germline-derived CDR1 and CDR2 are MNHEY and SVGAGI. The CDR3 consists of 15 residues. The CDR3 spells CASSSPGGRENIQYF. The CDR3 region has the DNA TGTGCCAGCAGTTCCCCCGGGGGGCGGGAGAACATTCAGTACTTC.

This clonotype was picked up a small number of times. The chain carries TRBV19 and TRBJ2-6; D unclear. Trimming cost V 3 bases and J 0 bases, with 12 bases left between them. CDR1 LNHDA and CDR2 SQIVND come from the germline V gene (reference sequence). The length of the CDR3 is 17 residues. CDR3 amino acids: CASSMGTVNSGANVLTF. CDR3 bases: TGTGCCAGTAGTATGGGTACAGTGAACTCTGGGGCCAACGTCCTGACTTTC.

This clonotype was observed at least ten times. The rearrangement uses TRBV12-3 or TRBV12-4 and TRBJ2-2, with 10 bases fitting TRBD1. Unmatched junction bases numbered 15, after V lost 5 bases and J lost 6 bases. The CDR3 totals 18 residues. This CDR3 reads CASSIDLNDRGRPGELFF. In DNA, the CDR3 is TGTGCCAGCAGTATAGACTTAAACGACAGGGGGCGTCCCGGGGAGCTGTTTTTT.

This clonotype was seen repeatedly, ten times or more. The chain recombines TRBV28 with TRBJ2-7, with 8 bases lining up with TRBD2. The CDR3 sequence is 13 residues long. Looked up from germline, CDR1 is MDHEN and CDR2 is SYDVKM. Losses at the gene ends were 10 bases for V and 3 bases for J; bases not matched to a gene: 8. CDR3: CAIESGTSYEQYF. The CDR3 nucleotides read TGTGCCATTGAAAGCGGGACTAGCTACGAGCAGTACTTC.

Ten or more counts support this clonotype. The genes are TRBV6-1 and TRBJ2-7; 8 nucleotides line up with TRBD1. In germline, CDR1 is MNHNS, CDR2 SASEGT. V dropped 7 bases and J dropped 0; count of bases not matched to a gene: 5. This CDR3 is 14 amino acids long. In nucleotides, the CDR3 is TGTGCCAGCACCGGGACAGGCGCCTCCTACGAGCAGTACTTC. Its protein product is CASTGTGASYEQYF.

This clonotype showed up just a few times. This chain links TRBV6-1 with TRBJ1-1, with TRBD1 identical over 7 bases. The CDR3 extends over 14 amino acids. CDR1 and CDR2 (germline): MNHNS, SASEGT. V was pared by 6 bases and J by 0 bases, with 4 bases of the junction left unmatched. The CDR3 reads CASRRDSLNTEAFF. The DNA for the CDR3 is TGTGCCAGCAGACGGGACAGCCTGAACACTGAAGCTTTCTTT.

This clonotype was seen repeatedly, ten times or more. This chain uses TRBV20-1 with TRBJ1-1; possibly TRBD1 for D (6 bases). The CDR3 loop spans 16 amino acids. The germline CDR1 and CDR2 sequences are DFQATT and SNEGSKA (reference sequence). Trimming shortened V by 3 bases and J by 4 bases, and 21 bases separated the two germline ends. CDR3 in amino acids: CSARGFGGPGVTEAFF. CDR3 nucleotide sequence: TGCAGTGCTAGGGGTTTCGGGGGCCCGGGGGTCACTGAAGCTTTCTTT.

This chain joins TRBV7-2 and TRBJ1-1, with D possibly TRBD1 on 6 matching bases. The CDR3 length is 13 residues. Germline V CDR1 and CDR2: SGHTA, FQGNSA. With 6 bases removed from V and 6 bases from J, the gap between germline ends came to 14 bases. The CDR3 spells CASRGGRASEAFF. The CDR3 region has the DNA TGTGCCAGCAGGGGGGGGCGAGCCTCTGAAGCTTTCTTT. Variable domain in full (rest from reference TRBV7-2 and TRBJ1-1): GAGVSQSPSNKVTEKGKDVELRCDPISGHTALYWYRQSLGQGLEFLIYFQGNSAPDKSGLPSDRFSAERTGGSVSTLTIQRTQQEDSAVYLCASRGGRASEAFFGQGTRLTVV.

This clonotype was seen at least ten times. V gene TRBV10-3 combines with J gene TRBJ1-1; D is unclear. V lost 0 bases and J 0 bases, leaving 5 bases between the germline ends. Germline V gene sequence: CDR1 ENHRY, CDR2 SYGVKD. This CDR3 has 14 residues. CDR3 in amino acids: CAISESDLNTEAFF. The CDR3 nucleotides read TGTGCCATCAGTGAGTCGGACCTGAACACTGAAGCTTTCTTT.

This clonotype was counted at least ten times. The chain links TRBV12-3 or TRBV12-4 to TRBJ2-4; 9 bases match TRBD1. The CDR3 is 15 residues long. Trimming at V came to 2 bases and at J to 6 bases, leaving 5 bases not matched to a gene. CDR3 protein: CASSLTGTGRNIQYF. The CDR3 DNA reads TGTGCCAGCAGTTTAACGGGGACAGGGAGAAACATTCAGTACTTC.

This clonotype was recorded at least ten times. V is TRBV7-8 and J is TRBJ1-1, with D perhaps matching TRBD1 (6 bases). V lost 5 bases to trimming and J lost 6 bases, with 19 bases between them. The CDR3 runs 15 residues. Germline V gene data show CDR1 as SGHVS and CDR2 as FQNEAQ. CDR3 sequence (DNA): TGTGCCAGCAGCCCCCTCGGGGGGCGGTCCTCTGAAGCTTTCTTT. Protein product: CASSPLGGRSSEAFF.

This chain links TRBV28 with TRBJ2-7; 9 bases are shared with TRBD1. V lost 10 bases, J lost 1 base, and 8 bases stayed unmatched. The CDR3 is 14 residues long. Germline CDR1 is MDHEN and CDR2 is SYDVKM. Here the CDR3 DNA reads TGTGCCATCAGGGGACAGGGACCTTCCTACGAGCAGTACTTC. It translates to CAIRGQGPSYEQYF.

The rearrangement links TRBV6-1 to TRBJ2-7; D is undetermined. Trimming removed 2 bases at V and 4 bases at J, with 9 bases between. This CDR3 has 13 amino acids. Germline V lookup: CDR1 MNHNS, CDR2 SASEGT. The CDR3 DNA is TGTGCCAGCAGTGAATATACAGCTTACGAGCAGTACTTC. It codes for CASSEYTAYEQYF.

This chain connects TRBV19 to TRBJ1-6; D might be TRBD1 (6 bases). With 7 bases removed from V and 9 bases from J, the gap between germline ends came to 16 bases. This CDR3 spans 14 amino acids. Germline V gene data show CDR1 as LNHDA and CDR2 as SQIVND (reference sequence). CDR3 coding DNA: TGTGCCAGTAACCCGACAGGTAGAGGTTCACCCCTCCACTTT. It codes for CASNPTGRGSPLHF.

This clonotype was observed many times. This sequence joins TRBV7-2 and TRBJ2-7; D unclear. The CDR3 length is 14 residues. Germline V gene sequence: CDR1 SGHTA, CDR2 FQGNSA. V was cut by 1 base and J by 4 bases, with 11 bases left in between. Here the CDR3 reads CASSLEATMYEQYF. DNA of the CDR3: TGTGCCAGCAGCTTAGAGGCTACTATGTACGAGCAGTACTTC.

This clonotype was recorded many times. The V gene is TRBV20-1, the J gene TRBJ2-5; 7 bases align to TRBD1. The ends lost 0 bases at V and 2 bases at J; junction bases unmatched: 9. The V gene's germline CDR1 is DFQATT and CDR2 SNEGSKA (reference sequence). The CDR3 loop spans 16 amino acids. The CDR3, as DNA: TGCAGTGCTAGAGATGTTGGGACAGCCGAACAAGAGACCCAGTACTTC. Translated, it gives CSARDVGTAEQETQYF.

This clonotype was seen many times. V is TRBV11-2 and J is TRBJ2-3, with D uncertain. Germline lookup yields CDR1 SGHAT and CDR2 FQNNGV. V was cut by 5 bases and J by 2 bases, with 14 bases left in between. This CDR3 has 15 amino acids. CDR3 residues: CASSPTLSATDTQYF. In DNA, the CDR3 is TGTGCCAGCAGCCCAACCTTATCAGCCACAGATACGCAGTATTTT.

This clonotype was observed at least ten times. The rearrangement links TRBV6-5 to TRBJ2-5; a weak D match, TRBD1 (6 bases). CDR3 size: 13 residues. V was trimmed by 5 bases and J by 6 bases, leaving 13 bases between them. Germline V gives CDR1 MNHEY, CDR2 SVGAGI. This chain's CDR3 is CASSQGWSKTQYF. CDR3 nucleotide sequence: TGTGCCAGCAGTCAGGGGTGGAGTAAGACCCAGTACTTC.

This clonotype was picked up one time. This chain links TRBV11-2 with TRBJ1-2; 12 bases match TRBD1. The V and J ends lost 6 bases and 7 bases, in that order; junction bases with no gene match: 12. The CDR3 has 16 residues. CDR1 SGHAT and CDR2 FQNNGV come from the germline V gene. The CDR3 region is CASSTRPGQGAIGYTF. CDR3 DNA: TGTGCCAGCAGTACAAGACCGGGACAGGGGGCAATTGGCTACACCTTC.

There are many counts of this clonotype. This sequence joins TRBV28 and TRBJ1-4; a possible D gene is TRBD1 (6 bases). CDR1 and CDR2 from the germline V gene are MDHEN and SYDVKM. Trimming left V 2 bases short and J 7 bases short, with 14 bases between. The length of the CDR3 is 15 residues. The CDR3 loop reads CASSLRGTTREKLFF. CDR3 DNA: TGTGCCAGCAGTTTAAGGGGGACAACTCGTGAAAAACTGTTTTTT.

This chain links TRBV7-2 with TRBJ2-7; no clear D. Germline-derived CDR1 and CDR2 are SGHTA and FQGNSA. CDR3 length equals 11 residues. Trimming shortened V by 7 bases and J by 4 bases, and 8 bases separated the two germline ends. As DNA, the CDR3 is TGTGCCAGCACCCTAGAATACGAGCAGTACTTC. Amino acids: CASTLEYEQYF.